A selection of T cell receptor beta chains follows, all from one sample in a study of PD-L1 blockade in urothelial cancer. Clones were sequenced by immunoSEQ multiplex PCR, and TCRdb holds only the in-frame ones, with some missing. The table includes 48,000 or so clones, 80% to 90% detected once. The material was PBMCs, obtained around atezolizumab (anti-PD-L1) treatment. The source of these receptors is a man between 70 and 80 years old with urothelial cancer. The CDR3 runs from the conserved cysteine through the conserved F or W. A D gene is named only where the DNA matches it firmly. The size entry is marked missing in some rows and otherwise reads once, few, many or a size class.

CDR3: CASRTTGAYEQYF
DNA: TGTGCCAGCAGGACGACAGGAGCCTACGAGCAGTACTTC
size: NA
D: NA
J: TRBJ2-7
V: TRBV6-1

CDR3: CASSPRTFLAGGTNEQYF
DNA: TGTGCCAGCTCACCACGCACGTTTCTAGCGGGAGGAACGAACGAGCAGTACTTC
size: once
D: TRBD2
J: TRBJ2-7
V: TRBV18

CDR3: CASRGSGRALETQYF
DNA: TGTGCCAGCAGAGGTAGCGGGAGGGCCTTGGAGACCCAGTACTTC
size: NA
D: TRBD2
J: TRBJ2-5
V: TRBV28

CDR3: CASSVNRNTEAFF
DNA: TGCGCCAGCAGTGTAAACAGGAACACTGAAGCTTTCTTT
size: once
D: NA
J: TRBJ1-1
V: TRBV10-1

CDR3: CASSPGTDSYEQYF
DNA: TGTGCCAGCAGTCCCGGGACTGACTCCTACGAGCAGTACTTC
size: NA
D: NA
J: TRBJ2-7
V: TRBV6-5

CDR3: CSAQLAPTDTQYF
DNA: TGCAGCGCTCAACTAGCGCCAACAGATACGCAGTATTTT
size: NA
D: TRBD2
J: TRBJ2-3
V: TRBV29-1

CDR3: CASSQDGGTAVDEQFF
DNA: TGTGCCAGCAGCCAAGATGGCGGGACGGCGGTGGATGAGCAGTTCTTC
size: NA
D: NA
J: TRBJ2-1
V: TRBV4-2

CDR3: CASSPPGQALSYNEQFF
DNA: TGTGCCAGCTCACCTCCGGGACAGGCCCTATCCTACAATGAGCAGTTCTTC
size: NA
D: TRBD1
J: TRBJ2-1
V: TRBV18

CDR3: CASSQVFPGLPTYEQYF
DNA: TGCGCCAGCAGCCAAGTTTTCCCGGGACTCCCTACCTACGAGCAGTACTTC
size: NA
D: NA
J: TRBJ2-7
V: TRBV4-1

CDR3: CASSLDRGGDTQYF
DNA: TGCGCCAGCAGCTTGGACCGGGGAGGGGATACGCAGTATTTT
size: NA
D: TRBD2
J: TRBJ2-3
V: TRBV5-1

CDR3: CASSLDPLFQGEAFF
DNA: TGTGCCAGCAGCTTAGATCCCCTATTTCAGGGTGAAGCTTTCTTT
size: NA
D: NA
J: TRBJ1-1
V: TRBV11-2

CDR3: CASSLTRERARTGELFF
DNA: TGTGCCAGCAGCTTGACGCGGGAGAGGGCGCGCACCGGGGAGCTGTTTTTT
size: NA
D: TRBD2
J: TRBJ2-2
V: TRBV7-2